This T cell receptor (beta chain) was identified during a study of cytomegalovirus exposure and HLA in healthy donors. Separate from the approximately 670-subject first cohort was the roughly 130-subject validation cohort, to which the donors belonged. Clones were read by immunoSEQ multiplex PCR, and TCRdb kept only the in-frame ones, dropping some. The sample lists around 130,000 clones, about 85% occurring once. The CDR3 runs 14 residues. V trimming: 2 bases; J trimming: 5 bases; junction bases outside the gene matches: 4. Germline V gene data show CDR1 as SGDLS and CDR2 as YYNGEE. Overall study findings and caveats: There were some public TCRs occurring in many donors, but most TCR sequences were rare. The classifier reportedly diagnosed cytomegalovirus status with high sensitivity and specificity.

As concerns this clone: Its antigen is not identified.

This sequence originates from a woman in her 30s in good health and CMV-seronegative. Sequencing input: PBMCs. This rearrangement joins TRBV9 to TRBJ1-2, with 9 bases fitting TRBD1. CDR3 nucleotides: TGTGCCAGCAGCGTCCGGGACAGGGAATATGGCTACACCTTC. It specifies CASSVRDREYGYTF.